These 26 T cell receptor beta chains originate from one sample sequenced in a study of blood T cell repertoires in COVID-19. TCRdb's copy holds only in-frame clones and misses some; the assay was immunoSEQ multiplex PCR. The sample holds about 330,000 clones; about 92% are singletons and the top ten take 18%. The specimen sequenced was PBMCs or T cells enriched from blood (not recorded which). These receptors were taken from a woman in her 30s who had recovered from COVID-19.

V is TRBV11-2 and J is TRBJ1-2; D remains ambiguous. The length of the CDR3 is 13 residues. Germline assignment: CDR1 SGHAT and CDR2 FQNNGV. V was cut by 0 bases and J by 8 bases, with 10 bases left in between. CDR3 sequence reads: CASSLDRGVGYTF. The CDR3 nucleotides are TGTGCCAGCAGCTTAGATCGCGGGGTGGGCTACACCTTC.

The chain combines TRBV3-1 (or the pseudogene TRBV3-2) with TRBJ1-1; tentative D call: TRBD1 (6 bases). Germline values: CDR1 LGHDT, CDR2 YNNKEL (reference sequence). The CDR3 is 15 residues long. V was pared by 4 bases and J by 5 bases, with 17 bases between. The CDR3 loop is CASSLVPDSKTEAFF. CDR3 DNA: TGTGCCAGCAGCCTAGTACCGGACAGCAAAACTGAAGCTTTCTTT.

This CDR3 is CASRDRGPQETQYF. The DNA for the CDR3 is TGCGCCAGCAGAGACAGGGGCCCACAAGAGACCCAGTACTTC. The V and J genes are TRBV5-1 and TRBJ2-5, with 8 nucleotides matching TRBD1. V lost 5 bases, J lost 2 bases, and 5 bases stayed unmatched. Germline V CDR1 and CDR2: SGHRS, YFSETQ. The CDR3 has 14 amino acids.

The rearrangement uses TRBV4-3 and TRBJ2-4, with TRBD2 matching 10 bases. CDR3 length: 16 residues. CDR1 is LGHNA, CDR2 YSLEER, per germline. J gave up 9 bases and V 1 base, and 9 bases lay outside the gene matches. The CDR3 loop reads CASSQASGRVKGIQYF. The DNA of the CDR3 is TGCGCCAGCAGCCAAGCCAGCGGGAGGGTCAAGGGCATTCAGTACTTC.

This chain joins TRBV2 and TRBJ1-6; TRBD1 might be the D (6 bases). V gave up 3 bases and J gave up 7 bases, with 10 bases separating them. The CDR3 extends over 14 amino acids. The germline gives CDR1 SNHLY, CDR2 FYNNEI. The CDR3 DNA is TGTGCCAGCAGTGATGGGGGCGACAATTCACCCCTCCACTTT. Encoded protein: CASSDGGDNSPLHF.

The chain joins TRBV5-6 to TRBJ2-2; TRBD1 is a possible D gene (6 bases). V dropped 2 bases and J dropped 6 bases, with 11 bases sitting between them. There are 14 residues in the CDR3. Per the germline V gene, CDR1 is SGHDT and CDR2 is YYEEEE. The CDR3 spells CASSFRTESGELFF. CDR3 coding DNA: TGTGCCAGCAGCTTTCGGACAGAGTCCGGGGAGCTGTTTTTT.

The CDR3 DNA sequence: TGTGCCAGCAGCTCGACACTCACAGATACGCAGTATTTT. It translates to CASSSTLTDTQYF. The chain has TRBV2 and TRBJ2-3; the D is unclear. CDR3 length equals 13 residues. Trimming shortened V by 6 bases and J by 2 bases, and 9 bases separated the two germline ends. Per the germline V gene, CDR1 is SNHLY and CDR2 is FYNNEI.

This chain joins TRBV4-1 and TRBJ2-1, with TRBD2 matching 12 bases. V shed 1 base and J 8 bases; nucleotides not matched to a gene: 9. CDR3 size: 17 residues. Germline-derived CDR1 and CDR2 are MGHRA and YSYEKL. The CDR3 region has the DNA TGCGCCAGCAGCCAAGGAAGGGGACTAGCGGGTCTACATGAGCAGTTCTTC. This gives the protein CASSQGRGLAGLHEQFF.

The chain links TRBV7-3 to TRBJ2-3; tentative D call: TRBD1 (6 bases). V was pared by 5 bases and J by 9 bases, with 12 bases between. Germline CDR1 reads SGHTA; CDR2 reads FQGTGA. The length of the CDR3 is 12 residues. The CDR3: CASSPTGTTQYF. The CDR3, as DNA: TGTGCCAGCAGCCCAACAGGGACCACGCAGTATTTT.

The chain has TRBV5-6 and TRBJ1-2; TRBD1 agrees at 10 bases. CDR1 is SGHDT and CDR2 is YYEEEE in the germline V gene. This CDR3 has 15 amino acids. V shed 4 bases, J shed 2 bases, and the junction held 5 bases outside the gene matches. The CDR3 spells CASSQRQGANYGYTF. CDR3 nucleotides: TGTGCCAGCAGCCAAAGACAGGGGGCAAACTATGGCTACACCTTC.

The sample holds one count of this clone. This sequence joins TRBV6-5 and TRBJ2-7, with a tentative D call TRBD1 (6 bases). The CDR3 has 13 residues. Germline values: CDR1 MNHEY, CDR2 SVGAGI. Trimming pared 5 bases from V and 4 bases from J, leaving 12 bases between. The chain's CDR3 is CASSLGHPYEQYF. CDR3 coding DNA: TGTGCCAGCAGTCTGGGACACCCATACGAGCAGTACTTC.

The chain combines TRBV27 with TRBJ1-1; possibly TRBD1 for D (5 bases). Germline V CDR1 and CDR2: MNHEY, SMNVEV (reference sequence). CDR3 length: 13 amino acids. The V and J ends lost 6 bases and 3 bases respectively, with 11 bases between them. The CDR3 here is CASRGARDTEAFF. CDR3 nucleotides: TGTGCCAGCAGAGGGGCACGAGACACTGAAGCTTTCTTT.

V is TRBV19 and J is TRBJ1-2; D is possibly TRBD1 (5 bases). V shed 8 bases and J shed 6 bases, with 13 bases lying between them. CDR1 is LNHDA and CDR2 is SQIVND in the germline V gene (reference sequence). The CDR3 is made up of 12 amino acids. The CDR3 region has the DNA TGTGCCAGTTTCACAGGAAGCGATGGCTACACCTTC. Its protein product is CASFTGSDGYTF.

V is TRBV4-1 and J is TRBJ2-3; possible D gene TRBD2, 5 bases. This CDR3 is 11 amino acids long. Germline V gives CDR1 MGHRA, CDR2 YSYEKL. V was pared by 3 bases and J by 10 bases, with 8 bases between. The DNA of the CDR3 is TGCGCCAGCAGCCAGGGAGAATCGCAGTATTTT. It encodes CASSQGESQYF.

The chain employs TRBV2 and TRBJ1-5; 8 bases fit TRBD1. Germline assignment: CDR1 SNHLY and CDR2 FYNNEI. The CDR3 is 17 residues long. The V gene end was trimmed by 3 bases and the J gene end by 0 bases; junction bases not matched to a gene: 7. CDR3 nucleotides: TGTGCCAGCAGTGAGGCAGGGGGCTTGGGTAGCAATCAGCCCCAGCATTTT. This codes for CASSEAGGLGSNQPQHF.

The chain has TRBV7-9 and TRBJ1-1; no clear D. Trimming took 7 bases from V and 2 from J, leaving 11 bases between them. The CDR3 totals 13 residues. Germline V gives CDR1 SEHNR, CDR2 FQNEAQ (reference sequence). CDR3 coding DNA: TGTGCCAGCACCCCCCTGGCAAACACTGAAGCTTTCTTT. It yields the protein CASTPLANTEAFF. The variable domain in full, with the rest retrieved from reference TRBV7-9 and TRBJ1-1, is DTGVSQNPRHKITKRGQNVTFRCDPISEHNRLYWYRQTLGQGPEFLTYFQNEAQLEKSRLLSDRFSAERPKGSFSTLEIQRTEQGDSAMYLCASTPLANTEAFFGQGTRLTVV.

This clone has a handful of counts. The chain carries TRBV6-5 and TRBJ1-2, with 10 nucleotides matching TRBD1. This CDR3 region has 15 residues. CDR1 and CDR2 from the germline V gene are MNHEY and SVGAGI. V dropped 8 bases and J dropped 2; count of bases not matched to a gene: 8. The CDR3 region is CASGSDRGQNYGYTF. CDR3 coding DNA: TGTGCCAGCGGCTCCGACAGGGGGCAGAACTATGGCTACACCTTC.

V and J are TRBV15 and TRBJ2-7; D might be TRBD1 (6 bases). CDR1 and CDR2 (germline): LNHNV, YYDKDF (reference sequence). V was cut by 2 bases and J by 3 bases, with 11 bases left in between. The CDR3 covers 14 residues. The CDR3 region has the DNA TGTGCCACCAGCAGACAGGGACATGACTACGAGCAGTACTTC. Translating it yields CATSRQGHDYEQYF. Using reference TRBV15 and TRBJ2-7 for the parts outside the CDR3, the full variable domain is DAMVIQNPRYQVTQFGKPVTLSCSQTLNHNVMYWYQQKSSQAPKLLFHYYDKDFNNEADTPDNFQSRRPNTSFCFLDIRSPGLGDTAMYLCATSRQGHDYEQYFGPGTRLTVT.

J is TRBJ2-5 and V is TRBV14; a possible D gene is TRBD1 (5 bases). Germline V gene data show CDR1 as SGHDN and CDR2 as FVKESK. Trimming cost V 8 bases and J 0 bases, with 13 bases left between them. The CDR3 spans 14 residues. CDR3 residues: CASPKNRYQETQYF. As DNA, the CDR3 is TGTGCCAGCCCCAAAAACAGGTACCAAGAGACCCAGTACTTC. The whole variable domain, filled in from reference TRBV14 and TRBJ2-5, reads EAGVTQFPSHSVIEKGQTVTLRCDPISGHDNLYWYRRVMGKEIKFLLHFVKESKQDESGMPNNRFLAERTGGTYSTLKVQPAELEDSGVYFCASPKNRYQETQYFGPGTRLLVL.

The chain joins TRBV2 to TRBJ2-2; 7 nucleotides align to TRBD1. CDR3 length: 17 amino acids. The germline gives CDR1 SNHLY, CDR2 FYNNEI. V shed 2 bases, J shed 6 bases, and the junction held 12 bases outside the gene matches. Here the CDR3 reads CASSEFGQGDIAGELFF. DNA of the CDR3: TGTGCCAGCAGTGAATTCGGGCAGGGGGATATCGCCGGGGAGCTGTTTTTT.

The J gene is TRBJ1-4, the V gene TRBV5-1; no reliable D call. Trimming took 1 base from V and 5 from J, leaving 15 bases between them. The CDR3 runs 16 residues. The germline V gene encodes CDR1 SGHRS and CDR2 YFSETQ. The CDR3, as DNA: TGCGCCAGCAGCTTGAATAGAGGATCCTCCAATGAAAAACTGTTTTTT. This codes for CASSLNRGSSNEKLFF.

The CDR3 DNA reads TGTGCCAGCAGCCCCGGGGGAAACACTGAAGCTTTCTTT. Encoded protein: CASSPGGNTEAFF. The rearrangement uses TRBV11-2 and TRBJ1-1, with D perhaps TRBD1 (5 bases). Germline CDR1 SGHAT, CDR2 FQNNGV. The length of the CDR3 is 13 residues. V dropped 5 bases and J dropped 2 bases, with 9 bases sitting between them.

This sequence joins TRBV4-2 and TRBJ2-3; TRBD1 is a possible D gene (6 bases). The CDR3 runs 15 residues. CDR1 and CDR2 (germline): LGHNA, YNFKEQ. Trimming took off 2 bases at V and 0 bases at J, with 9 bases between the two ends. The CDR3 reads CASSQRGQSTDTQYF. CDR3 coding DNA: TGTGCCAGCAGCCAAAGAGGACAGAGCACAGATACGCAGTATTTT.

V is TRBV18 and J is TRBJ2-4, with a possible D match to TRBD2 (6 bases). The CDR3 is 16 amino acids. V lost 4 bases and J 8 bases, leaving 21 bases between the germline ends. The germline V gene has CDR1 KGHSH and CDR2 LQKENI. CDR3 nucleotides: TGTGCCAGCTCACGGTCCGGGACCGGAGGGCCAGACATTCAGTACTTC. Translation gives CASSRSGTGGPDIQYF. Full variable domain (missing parts from reference TRBV18 and TRBJ2-4): NAGVMQNPRHLVRRRGQEARLRCSPMKGHSHVYWYRQLPEEGLKFMVYLQKENIIDESGMPKERFSAEFPKEGPSILRIQQVVRGDSAAYFCASSRSGTGGPDIQYFGAGTRLSVL.

The CDR3 region has the DNA TGCAGTGCTAGTGGTCCGGGACTAGCGGGATCGGAGACCCAGTACTTC. Protein sequence: CSASGPGLAGSETQYF. The chain carries TRBV20-1 and TRBJ2-5, with TRBD2 matching over 13 bases. This CDR3 has 16 amino acids. Germline CDR1 DFQATT, CDR2 SNEGSKA (reference sequence). Trimming at V came to 3 bases and at J to 5 bases, leaving 9 bases not matched to a gene.

The chain links TRBV3-1 (or the pseudogene TRBV3-2) to TRBJ1-4, with TRBD1 identical over 10 bases. Germline loops: CDR1 LGHDT, CDR2 YNNKEL (reference sequence). V was pared by 1 base and J by 0 bases, with 8 bases of the junction left unmatched. The CDR3 covers 19 residues. The CDR3 coding sequence is TGTGCCAGCAGCCAAGTGACAGGGGGCGGATTATCAACTAATGAAAAACTGTTTTTT. It codes for CASSQVTGGGLSTNEKLFF.